Below are 10 T cell receptor beta chains sequenced from a single sample in a study of OX40 agonist ivuxolimab in advanced cancers. Some clones are missing from TCRdb's copy, which holds only in-frame ones; the method was immunoSEQ multiplex PCR. The sample lists tens of thousands of clones, about four fifths occurring once. The sequenced sample was CD4+ or CD8+ T cells sorted from blood, obtained in a trial of the OX40 agonist ivuxolimab. These receptors were obtained from an adult with an advanced solid tumor such as melanoma, head and neck, liver or kidney cancer.

The rearrangement links TRBV14 to TRBJ2-2, with 8 bases that match TRBD2. The CDR3 has 16 amino acids. The germline CDR1 and CDR2 sequences are SGHDN and FVKESK. V gave up 0 bases and J gave up 3 bases; unmatched junction bases: 3. CDR3 sequence (DNA): TGTGCCAGCAGCCAAGATATAGCGGGGTACACCGGGGAGCTGTTTTTT. This codes for CASSQDIAGYTGELFF. Based on the CDR3 plus reference TRBV14 and TRBJ2-2, the full variable domain is EAGVTQFPSHSVIEKGQTVTLRCDPISGHDNLYWYRRVMGKEIKFLLHFVKESKQDESGMPNNRFLAERTGGTYSTLKVQPAELEDSGVYFCASSQDIAGYTGELFFGEGSRLTVL.

V and J are TRBV27 and TRBJ1-6; D gene uncertain. Trimming removed 6 bases from V and 1 base from J, with 13 bases in between. Per germline, CDR1 MNHEY and CDR2 SMNVEV (reference sequence). This CDR3 contains 16 residues. The CDR3 region is CASSSASSSYNSPLHF. DNA of the CDR3: TGTGCCAGCAGCTCAGCTTCATCGTCCTATAATTCACCCCTCCACTTT.

This clone was detected only a few times. The chain carries TRBV5-4 and TRBJ1-3; TRBD1 matches at 7 bases. J gave up 0 bases and V 4 bases, and 7 bases lay outside the gene matches. The CDR3 covers 16 residues. Germline assignment: CDR1 SGHNT and CDR2 YYREEE (reference sequence). DNA for the CDR3: TGTGCCAGCAGCGCAAACAGGGGCCTCTCTGGAAACACCATATATTTT. Its protein product is CASSANRGLSGNTIYF. The whole variable domain, remainder taken from reference TRBV5-4 and TRBJ1-3, is ETGVTQSPTHLIKTRGQQVTLRCSSQSGHNTVSWYQQALGQGPQFIFQYYREEENGRGNFPPRFSGLQFPNYSSELNVNALELDDSALYLCASSANRGLSGNTIYFGEGSWLTVV.

The CDR3 DNA reads TGTGCCAGCTCACCACCGCAGGGGTCCAGGGAGACCCAGTACTTC. This gives the protein CASSPPQGSRETQYF. The J gene is TRBJ2-5, the V gene TRBV18; perhaps TRBD1 as D (6 bases). V was pared by 0 bases and J by 5 bases, with 13 bases between. This CDR3 comprises 15 residues. Germline-derived CDR1 and CDR2 are KGHSH and LQKENI. The full variable domain, its missing parts supplied by reference TRBV18 and TRBJ2-5, is NAGVMQNPRHLVRRRGQEARLRCSPMKGHSHVYWYRQLPEEGLKFMVYLQKENIIDESGMPKERFSAEFPKEGPSILRIQQVVRGDSAAYFCASSPPQGSRETQYFGPGTRLLVL.

The chain combines TRBV2 with TRBJ1-2; D is ambiguous. Germline loops: CDR1 SNHLY, CDR2 FYNNEI. The CDR3 length is 13 residues. V dropped 5 bases and J dropped 12 bases, with 19 bases sitting between them. CDR3 bases: TGTGCCAGCAGTTCCGAGACGGTCTATGGGGACACCTTC. It translates to CASSSETVYGDTF.

This clone was recorded only once. This chain uses TRBV2 with TRBJ1-2; 8 nucleotides agree with TRBD1. Germline assignment: CDR1 SNHLY and CDR2 FYNNEI. V shed 6 bases, J shed 9 bases, and the junction held 9 bases outside the gene matches. The CDR3 runs to 13 residues. The chain's CDR3 is CASRGEQGGRYTF. Here the CDR3 DNA reads TGTGCCAGCAGGGGGGAACAGGGGGGCCGCTACACCTTC.

The genes are TRBV27 and TRBJ2-5; no reliable D call. V was trimmed by 6 bases and J by 2 bases, leaving 16 bases between them. In germline, CDR1 is MNHEY, CDR2 SMNVEV (reference sequence). This CDR3 has 15 amino acids. The DNA of the CDR3 is TGTGCCAGCAGACCCCGAGGTGGCAGACAAGAGACCCAGTACTTC. This translates into CASRPRGGRQETQYF.

V is TRBV4-3 and J is TRBJ1-4; D gene uncertain. The CDR3 spans 15 residues. Trimming shortened V by 0 bases and J by 8 bases, and 13 bases separated the two germline ends. Germline loops: CDR1 LGHNA, CDR2 YSLEER. This CDR3 reads CASSQEMGKGEKLFF. The CDR3 DNA follows: TGCGCCAGCAGCCAAGAAATGGGGAAGGGAGAAAAACTGTTTTTT.

The chain joins TRBV7-9 to TRBJ2-1, with TRBD2 identical over 16 bases. CDR1 is SEHNR and CDR2 is FQNEAQ in the germline V gene (reference sequence). The CDR3 totals 15 residues. Losses at the gene ends were 4 bases for V and 9 bases for J; bases not matched to a gene: 3. The CDR3 DNA reads as TGTGCCAGCAGCTCTGGGACTAGCGGGGGGGTTGAGCAGTTCTTC. It codes for CASSSGTSGGVEQFF.

The chain combines TRBV25-1 with TRBJ1-1; perhaps TRBD1 as D (5 bases). This CDR3 has 16 amino acids. The germline CDR1 and CDR2 sequences are MGHDK and SYGVNS. V shed 3 bases and J shed 3 bases, with 17 bases lying between them. The CDR3 loop reads CASSDWPGYTDTEAFF. CDR3 nucleotide sequence: TGTGCCAGCAGTGATTGGCCAGGGTATACGGACACTGAAGCTTTCTTT.